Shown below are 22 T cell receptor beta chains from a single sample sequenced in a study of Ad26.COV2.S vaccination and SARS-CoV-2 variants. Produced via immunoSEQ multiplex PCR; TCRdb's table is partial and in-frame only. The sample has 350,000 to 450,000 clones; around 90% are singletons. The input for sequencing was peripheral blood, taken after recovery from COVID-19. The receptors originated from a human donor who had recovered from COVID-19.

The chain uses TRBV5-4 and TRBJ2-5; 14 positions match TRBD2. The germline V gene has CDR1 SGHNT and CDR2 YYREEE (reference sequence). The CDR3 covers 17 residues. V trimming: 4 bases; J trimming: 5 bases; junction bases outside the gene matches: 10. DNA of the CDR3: TGTGCCAGCAGCCCGGGACTAGCGGGGGCGAGAATGGAGACCCAGTACTTC. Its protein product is CASSPGLAGARMETQYF.

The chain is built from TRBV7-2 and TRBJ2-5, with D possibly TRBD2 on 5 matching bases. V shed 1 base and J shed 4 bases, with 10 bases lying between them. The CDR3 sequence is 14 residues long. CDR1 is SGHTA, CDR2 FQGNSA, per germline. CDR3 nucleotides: TGTGCCAGCAGCTTAGGTGCTAGCCGAGAGACCCAGTACTTC. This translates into CASSLGASRETQYF.

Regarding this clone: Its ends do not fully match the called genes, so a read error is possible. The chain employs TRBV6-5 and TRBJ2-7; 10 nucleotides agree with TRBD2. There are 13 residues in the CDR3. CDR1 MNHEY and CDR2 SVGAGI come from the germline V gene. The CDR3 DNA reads TGTGCCAGCAGACTAGCGGGGTCAGGCGAGCGGTACTTC. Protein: CASRLAGSGERYF.

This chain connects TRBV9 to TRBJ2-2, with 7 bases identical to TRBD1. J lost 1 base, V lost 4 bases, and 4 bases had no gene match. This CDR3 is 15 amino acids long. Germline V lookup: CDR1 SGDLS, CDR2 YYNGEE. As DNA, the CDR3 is TGTGCCAGCAGCCCCCGACAGGGGAACACCGGGGAGCTGTTTTTT. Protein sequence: CASSPRQGNTGELFF.

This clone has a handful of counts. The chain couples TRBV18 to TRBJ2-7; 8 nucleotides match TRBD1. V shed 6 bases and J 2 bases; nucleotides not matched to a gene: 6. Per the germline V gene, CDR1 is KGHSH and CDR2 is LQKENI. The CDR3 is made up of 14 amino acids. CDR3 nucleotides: TGTGCCAGCTCTACTGGGACAGGTGCCTACGAGCAGTACTTC. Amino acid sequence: CASSTGTGAYEQYF.

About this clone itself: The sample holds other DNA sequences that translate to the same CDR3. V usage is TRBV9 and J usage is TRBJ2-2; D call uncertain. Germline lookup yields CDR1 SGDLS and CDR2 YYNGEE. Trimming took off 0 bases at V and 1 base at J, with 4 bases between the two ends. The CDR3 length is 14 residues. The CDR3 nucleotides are TGTGCCAGCAGCGTAGAGGGGAACACCGGGGAGCTGTTTTTT. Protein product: CASSVEGNTGELFF.

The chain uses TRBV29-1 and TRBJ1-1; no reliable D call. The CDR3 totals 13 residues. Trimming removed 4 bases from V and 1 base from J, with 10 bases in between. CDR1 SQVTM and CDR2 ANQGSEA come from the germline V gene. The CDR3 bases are TGCAGCGTTGTTCCGGGATCGAACACTGAAGCTTTCTTT. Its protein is CSVVPGSNTEAFF.

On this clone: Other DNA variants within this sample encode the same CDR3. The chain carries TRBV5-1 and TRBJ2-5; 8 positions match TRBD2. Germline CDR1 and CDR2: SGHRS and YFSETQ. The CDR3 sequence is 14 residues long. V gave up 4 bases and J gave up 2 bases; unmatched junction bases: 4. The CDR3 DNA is TGCGCCAGCAGCCCCGGGACTAGTCAAGAGACCCAGTACTTC. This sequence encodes CASSPGTSQETQYF.

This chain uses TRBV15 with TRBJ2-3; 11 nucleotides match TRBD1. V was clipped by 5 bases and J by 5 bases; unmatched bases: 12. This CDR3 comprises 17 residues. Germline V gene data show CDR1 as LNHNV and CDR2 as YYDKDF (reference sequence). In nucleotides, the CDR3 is TGTGCCACCAGCGAGAAACTGAGGACAGGGGGCCTAGATACGCAGTATTTT. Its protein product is CATSEKLRTGGLDTQYF.

The CDR3 sequence is CASSQVRGWGYTF. For the CDR3, the DNA is TGTGCCAGCAGCCAAGTTAGGGGATGGGGCTACACCTTC. V gene TRBV14 combines with J gene TRBJ1-2; tentatively, D is TRBD1 (5 bases). The length of the CDR3 is 13 residues. V was shortened by 1 base and J by 8 bases, with 11 bases between the two germline ends. Germline V lookup: CDR1 SGHDN, CDR2 FVKESK.

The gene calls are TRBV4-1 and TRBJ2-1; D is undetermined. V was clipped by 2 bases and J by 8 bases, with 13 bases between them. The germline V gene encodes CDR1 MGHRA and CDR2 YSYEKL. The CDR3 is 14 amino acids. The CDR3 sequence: CASSQYPAQDEQFF. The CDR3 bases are TGCGCCAGCAGCCAATATCCGGCGCAAGATGAGCAGTTCTTC.

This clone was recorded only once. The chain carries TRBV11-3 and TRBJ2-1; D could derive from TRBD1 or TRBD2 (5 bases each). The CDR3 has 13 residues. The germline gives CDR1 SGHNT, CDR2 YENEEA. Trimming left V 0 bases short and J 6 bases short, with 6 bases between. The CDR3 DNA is TGTGCCAGCAGCTTAGAGGGGGTCAATGAGCAGTTCTTC. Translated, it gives CASSLEGVNEQFF. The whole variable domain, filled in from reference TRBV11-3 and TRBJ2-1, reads EAGVVQSPRYKIIEKKQPVAFWCNPISGHNTLYWYLQNLGQGPELLIRYENEEAVDDSQLPKDRFSAERLKGVDSTLKIQPAELGDSAVYLCASSLEGVNEQFFGPGTRLTVL.

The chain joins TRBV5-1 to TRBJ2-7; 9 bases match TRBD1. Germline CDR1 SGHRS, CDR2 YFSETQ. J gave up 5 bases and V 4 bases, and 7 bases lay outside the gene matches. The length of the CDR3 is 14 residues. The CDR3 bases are TGCGCCAGCAGCCCCGGGACAGGGTCCGACGAGCAGTACTTC. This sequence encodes CASSPGTGSDEQYF.

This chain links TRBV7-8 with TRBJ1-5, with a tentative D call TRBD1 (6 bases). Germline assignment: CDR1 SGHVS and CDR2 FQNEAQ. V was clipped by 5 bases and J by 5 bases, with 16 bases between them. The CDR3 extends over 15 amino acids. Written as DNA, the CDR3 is TGTGCCAGCAGCACCGAACAGGGCCATCATCAGCCCCAGCATTTT. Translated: CASSTEQGHHQPQHF.

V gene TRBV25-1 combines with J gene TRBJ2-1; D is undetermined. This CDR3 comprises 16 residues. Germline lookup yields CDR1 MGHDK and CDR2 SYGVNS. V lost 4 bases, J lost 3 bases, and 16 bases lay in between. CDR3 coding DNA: TGTGCCAGCAGTGCACGAGTGTTGCCGGACTACAATGAGCAGTTCTTC. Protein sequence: CASSARVLPDYNEQFF.

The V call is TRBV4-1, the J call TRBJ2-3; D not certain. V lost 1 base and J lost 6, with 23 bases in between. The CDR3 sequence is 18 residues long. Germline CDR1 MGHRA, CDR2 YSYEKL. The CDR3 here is CASSQGIGGPPPSDTQYF. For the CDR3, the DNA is TGCGCCAGCAGCCAAGGAATAGGCGGCCCTCCCCCCTCGGATACGCAGTATTTT.

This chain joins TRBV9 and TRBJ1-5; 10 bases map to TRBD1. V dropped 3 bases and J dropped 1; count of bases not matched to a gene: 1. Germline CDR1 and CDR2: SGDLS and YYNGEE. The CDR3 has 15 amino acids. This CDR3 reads CASSATGGSNQPQHF. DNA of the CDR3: TGTGCCAGCAGCGCGACAGGGGGCAGCAATCAGCCCCAGCATTTT.

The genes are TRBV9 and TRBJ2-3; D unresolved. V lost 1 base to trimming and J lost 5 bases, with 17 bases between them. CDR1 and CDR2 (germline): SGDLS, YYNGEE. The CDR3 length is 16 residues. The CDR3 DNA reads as TGTGCCAGCAGCGTATCCAAACGCACCCCAGAAGATACGCAGTATTTT. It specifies CASSVSKRTPEDTQYF.

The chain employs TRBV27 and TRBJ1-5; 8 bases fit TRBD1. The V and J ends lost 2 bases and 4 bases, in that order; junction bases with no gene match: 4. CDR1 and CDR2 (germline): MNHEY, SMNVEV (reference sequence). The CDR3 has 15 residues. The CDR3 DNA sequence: TGTGCCAGCAGTTTAGTCTGGACAGGGAATCAGCCCCAGCATTTT. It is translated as CASSLVWTGNQPQHF.

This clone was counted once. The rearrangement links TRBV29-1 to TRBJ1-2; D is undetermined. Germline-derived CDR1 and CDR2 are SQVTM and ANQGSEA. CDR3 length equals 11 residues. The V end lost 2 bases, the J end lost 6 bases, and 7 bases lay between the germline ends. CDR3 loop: CSVESGDGYTF. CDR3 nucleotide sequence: TGCAGCGTTGAATCCGGGGATGGCTACACCTTC.

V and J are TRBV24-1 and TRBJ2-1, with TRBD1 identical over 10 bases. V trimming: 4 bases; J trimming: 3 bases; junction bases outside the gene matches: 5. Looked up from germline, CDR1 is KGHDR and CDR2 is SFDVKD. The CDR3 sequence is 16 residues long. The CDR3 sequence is CATSDTGTGVYNEQFF. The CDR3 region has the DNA TGTGCCACCAGTGACACCGGGACAGGGGTCTACAATGAGCAGTTCTTC.

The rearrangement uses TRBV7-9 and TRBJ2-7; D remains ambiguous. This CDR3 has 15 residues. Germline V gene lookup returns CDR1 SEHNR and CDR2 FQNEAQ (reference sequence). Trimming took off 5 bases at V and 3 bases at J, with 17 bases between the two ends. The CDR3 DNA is TGTGCCAGCAGCCCCCACGCGGAGAGCTACTACGAGCAGTACTTC. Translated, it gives CASSPHAESYYEQYF.